A few counts support the clone carrying this TCR beta chain. Germline CDR1 MNHEY, CDR2 SVGAGI. V lost 2 bases and J lost 3, with 23 bases in between. The CDR3 covers 18 residues. TCRdb re-called the RT-PCR reads with MiXCR, one entry per CDR3 protein. The data hold hundreds of thousands of distinct CDR3 sequences, with 14% observed a single time. The V gene is TRBV6-5, the J gene TRBJ2-7; D is tentatively TRBD1 or TRBD2 (8 bases each). Material: memory CD4+ T cells from blood. This TCR came from a female donor in good health, serving as a healthy control. The CDR3 here is CASSYAGGPGGGFYEQYF. CDR3 bases: TGTGCCAGCAGTTACGCGGGGGGCCCAGGGGGCGGTTTCTACGAGCAGTACTTC.